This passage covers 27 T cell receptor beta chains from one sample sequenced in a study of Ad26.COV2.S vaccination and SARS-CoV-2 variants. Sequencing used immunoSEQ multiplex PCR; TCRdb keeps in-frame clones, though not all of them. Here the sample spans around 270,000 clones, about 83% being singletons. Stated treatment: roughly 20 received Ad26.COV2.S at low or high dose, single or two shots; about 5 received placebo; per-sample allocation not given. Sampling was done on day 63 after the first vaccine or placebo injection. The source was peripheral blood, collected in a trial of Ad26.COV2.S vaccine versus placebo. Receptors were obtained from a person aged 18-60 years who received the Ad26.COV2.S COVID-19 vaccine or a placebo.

The chain's CDR3 is CASSPEPQGNTEAFF. The CDR3 bases are TGTGCCAGCAGCCCAGAACCCCAGGGGAACACTGAAGCTTTCTTT. J is TRBJ1-1 and V is TRBV9; a weak D match, TRBD1 (5 bases). The germline CDR1 and CDR2 sequences are SGDLS and YYNGEE. CDR3 length: 15 amino acids. V lost 4 bases, J lost 1 base, and 14 bases lay in between.

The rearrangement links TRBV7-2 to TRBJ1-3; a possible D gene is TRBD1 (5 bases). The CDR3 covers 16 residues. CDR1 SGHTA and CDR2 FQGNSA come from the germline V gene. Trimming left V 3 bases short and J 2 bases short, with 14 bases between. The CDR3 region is CASSFTGTVAGNTIYF. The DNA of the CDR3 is TGTGCCAGCAGCTTTACCGGGACGGTTGCTGGAAACACCATATATTTT.

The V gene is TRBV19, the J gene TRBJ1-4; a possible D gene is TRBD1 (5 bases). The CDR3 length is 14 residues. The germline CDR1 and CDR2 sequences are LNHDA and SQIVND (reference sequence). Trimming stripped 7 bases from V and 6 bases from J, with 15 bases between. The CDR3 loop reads CASTPWGGHEKLFF. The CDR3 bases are TGTGCCAGTACCCCCTGGGGGGGTCATGAAAAACTGTTTTTT.

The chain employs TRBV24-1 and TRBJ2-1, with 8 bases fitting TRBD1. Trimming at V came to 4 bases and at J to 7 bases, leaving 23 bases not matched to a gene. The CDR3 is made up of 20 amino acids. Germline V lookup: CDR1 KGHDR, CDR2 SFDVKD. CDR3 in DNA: TGTGCCACCAGTGAACCAACGACAGGGGATGAGAGACTCCCGGGTAATGAGCAGTTCTTC. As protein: CATSEPTTGDERLPGNEQFF.

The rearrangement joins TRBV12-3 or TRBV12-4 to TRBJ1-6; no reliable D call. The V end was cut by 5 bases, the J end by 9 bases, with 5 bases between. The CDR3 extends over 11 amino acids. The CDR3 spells CASSRGSPLHF. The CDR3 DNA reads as TGTGCCAGCAGTCGTGGTTCACCCCTCCACTTT.

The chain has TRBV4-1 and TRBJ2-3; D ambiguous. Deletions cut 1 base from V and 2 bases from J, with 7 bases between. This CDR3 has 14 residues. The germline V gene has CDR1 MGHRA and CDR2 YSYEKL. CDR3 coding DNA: TGCGCCAGCAGCCAAGTGGGGAACACAGATACGCAGTATTTT. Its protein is CASSQVGNTDTQYF.

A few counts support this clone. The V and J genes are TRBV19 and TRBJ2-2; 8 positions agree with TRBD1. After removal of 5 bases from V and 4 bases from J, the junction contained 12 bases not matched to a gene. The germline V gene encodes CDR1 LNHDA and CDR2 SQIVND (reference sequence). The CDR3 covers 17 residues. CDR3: CASSSTPQGGITGELFF. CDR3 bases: TGTGCCAGTAGTTCAACTCCACAGGGGGGAATCACCGGGGAGCTGTTTTTT.

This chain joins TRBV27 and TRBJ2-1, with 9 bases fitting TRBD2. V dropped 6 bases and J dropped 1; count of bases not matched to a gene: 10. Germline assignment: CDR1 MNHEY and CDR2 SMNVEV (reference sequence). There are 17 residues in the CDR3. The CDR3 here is CASSTRGLAGSYNEQFF. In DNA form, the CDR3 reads TGTGCCAGCAGCACGAGGGGGCTAGCGGGGTCCTACAATGAGCAGTTCTTC.

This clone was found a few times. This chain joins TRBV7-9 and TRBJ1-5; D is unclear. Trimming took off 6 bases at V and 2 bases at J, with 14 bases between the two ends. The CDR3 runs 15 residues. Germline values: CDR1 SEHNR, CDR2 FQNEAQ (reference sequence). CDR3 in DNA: TGTGCCAGCAGGGAGCTCGGCGACGGCAATCAGCCCCAGCATTTT. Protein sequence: CASRELGDGNQPQHF.

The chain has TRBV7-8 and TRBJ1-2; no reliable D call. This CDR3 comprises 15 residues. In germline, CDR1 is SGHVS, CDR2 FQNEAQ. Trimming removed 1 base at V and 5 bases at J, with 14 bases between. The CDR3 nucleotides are TGTGCCAGCAGCTTAGGAGGCGTCAGAGGATATGGCTACACCTTC. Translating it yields CASSLGGVRGYGYTF.

CDR3 bases: TGTGCCAGCAGTACTCGACAGGGGTATCAGCCCCAGCATTTT. Translated: CASSTRQGYQPQHF. This chain joins TRBV6-5 and TRBJ1-5; 8 bases align to TRBD1. Germline V gene sequence: CDR1 MNHEY, CDR2 SVGAGI. The CDR3 spans 14 residues. The V gene end was trimmed by 5 bases and the J gene end by 5 bases; junction bases not matched to a gene: 5.

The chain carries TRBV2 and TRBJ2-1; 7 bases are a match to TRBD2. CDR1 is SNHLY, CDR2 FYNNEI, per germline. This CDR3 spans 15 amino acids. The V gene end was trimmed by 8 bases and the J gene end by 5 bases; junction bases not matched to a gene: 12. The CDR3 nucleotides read TGTGCCAGCTTCCCCCGGGGGACTACAGACAATGAGCAGTTCTTC. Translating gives CASFPRGTTDNEQFF. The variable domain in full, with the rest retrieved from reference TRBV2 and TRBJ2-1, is EPEVTQTPSHQVTQMGQEVILRCVPISNHLYFYWYRQILGQKVEFLVSFYNNEISEKSEIFDDQFSVERPDGSNFTLKIRSTKLEDSAMYFCASFPRGTTDNEQFFGPGTRLTVL.

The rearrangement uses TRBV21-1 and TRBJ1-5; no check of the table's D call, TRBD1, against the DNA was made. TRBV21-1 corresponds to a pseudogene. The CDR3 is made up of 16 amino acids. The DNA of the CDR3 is TGTGCCAGCAGCAAAGGGCAGACAGGGGGTAATCAGCCCCAGCATTTT. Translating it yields CASSKGQTGGNQPQHF.

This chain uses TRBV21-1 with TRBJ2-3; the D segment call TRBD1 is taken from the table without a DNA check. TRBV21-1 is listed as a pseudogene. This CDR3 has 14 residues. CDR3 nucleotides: TGTGCCAGACACGTGGGGACAGACACAGATACGCAGTATTTT. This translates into CARHVGTDTDTQYF.

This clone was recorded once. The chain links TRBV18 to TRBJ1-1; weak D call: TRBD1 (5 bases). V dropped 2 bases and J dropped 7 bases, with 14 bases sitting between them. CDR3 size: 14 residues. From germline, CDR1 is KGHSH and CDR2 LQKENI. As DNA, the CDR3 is TGTGCCAGCTCACCAGACCGCGTTGGGGGTGAAGCTTTCTTT. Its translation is CASSPDRVGGEAFF.

Written as DNA, the CDR3 is TGTGCCACCAGCCTCCGGACTGGGGCTAATGAAAAACTGTTTTTT. It translates to CATSLRTGANEKLFF. The V gene is TRBV15, the J gene TRBJ1-4, with D hard to call. V was pared by 5 bases and J by 3 bases, with 13 bases between. The CDR3 totals 15 residues. Germline assignment: CDR1 LNHNV and CDR2 YYDKDF (reference sequence).

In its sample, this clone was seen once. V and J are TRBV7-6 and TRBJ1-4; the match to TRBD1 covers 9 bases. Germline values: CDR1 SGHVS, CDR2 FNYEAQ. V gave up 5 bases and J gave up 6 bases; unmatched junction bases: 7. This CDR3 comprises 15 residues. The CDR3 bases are TGTGCCAGCAGCCTATCGACAGGGGGATATGAAAAACTGTTTTTT. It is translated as CASSLSTGGYEKLFF.

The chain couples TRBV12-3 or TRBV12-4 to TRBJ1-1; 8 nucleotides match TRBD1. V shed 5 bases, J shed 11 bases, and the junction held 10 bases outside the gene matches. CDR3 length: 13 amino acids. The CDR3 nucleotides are TGTGCCAGCAGTCCCGGACAGGGAGGGGAGGCTTTCTTT. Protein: CASSPGQGGEAFF.

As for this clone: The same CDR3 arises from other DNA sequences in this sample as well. CDR3 in DNA: TGCGCCAGCAGCTTGGGAGGGGACTATGGCTACACCTTC. Translation: CASSLGGDYGYTF. This sequence joins TRBV5-1 and TRBJ1-2, with D possibly being TRBD1 (5 bases). Germline assignment: CDR1 SGHRS and CDR2 YFSETQ. V was pared by 0 bases and J by 3 bases, with 6 bases between. There are 13 residues in the CDR3.

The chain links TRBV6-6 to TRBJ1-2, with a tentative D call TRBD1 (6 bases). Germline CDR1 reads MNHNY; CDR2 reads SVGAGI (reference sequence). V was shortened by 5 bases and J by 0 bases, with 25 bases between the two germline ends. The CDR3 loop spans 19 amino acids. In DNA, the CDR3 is TGTGCCAGCAGTCAAAAGGGTGGTTGGACAGCATACACTAACTATGGCTACACCTTC. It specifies CASSQKGGWTAYTNYGYTF.

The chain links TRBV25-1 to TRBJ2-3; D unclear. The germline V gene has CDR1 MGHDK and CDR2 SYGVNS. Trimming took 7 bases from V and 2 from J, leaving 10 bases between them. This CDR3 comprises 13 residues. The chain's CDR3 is CASNERNTDTQYF. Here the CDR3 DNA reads TGTGCCAGCAACGAACGCAACACAGATACGCAGTATTTT.

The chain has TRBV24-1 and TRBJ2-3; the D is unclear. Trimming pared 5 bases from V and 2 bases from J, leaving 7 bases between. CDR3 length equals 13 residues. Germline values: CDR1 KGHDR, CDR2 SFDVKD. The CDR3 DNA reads TGTGCCACCAGTGGGACCCCCACAGATACGCAGTATTTT. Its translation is CATSGTPTDTQYF.

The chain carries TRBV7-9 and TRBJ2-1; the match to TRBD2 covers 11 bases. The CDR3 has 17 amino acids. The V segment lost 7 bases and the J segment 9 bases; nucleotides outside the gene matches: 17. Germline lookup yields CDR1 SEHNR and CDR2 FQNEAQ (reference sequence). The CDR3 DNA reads TGTGCCAGCACCGCCCTACTGACTAGCGGGAATCGGGGTGAGCAGTTCTTC. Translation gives CASTALLTSGNRGEQFF. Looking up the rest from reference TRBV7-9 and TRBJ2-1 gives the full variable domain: DTGVSQNPRHKITKRGQNVTFRCDPISEHNRLYWYRQTLGQGPEFLTYFQNEAQLEKSRLLSDRFSAERPKGSFSTLEIQRTEQGDSAMYLCASTALLTSGNRGEQFFGPGTRLTVL.

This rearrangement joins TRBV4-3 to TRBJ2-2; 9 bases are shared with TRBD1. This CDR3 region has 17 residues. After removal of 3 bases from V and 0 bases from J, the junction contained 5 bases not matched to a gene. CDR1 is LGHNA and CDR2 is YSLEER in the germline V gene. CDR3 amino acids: CASSQLTGGANTGELFF. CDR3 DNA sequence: TGCGCCAGCAGCCAGCTTACAGGGGGCGCGAACACCGGGGAGCTGTTTTTT.

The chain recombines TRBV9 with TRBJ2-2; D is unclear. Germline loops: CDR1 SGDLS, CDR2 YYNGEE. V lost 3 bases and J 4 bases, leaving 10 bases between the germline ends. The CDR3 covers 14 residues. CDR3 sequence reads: CASSAVMGTGELFF. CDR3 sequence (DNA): TGTGCCAGCAGCGCAGTAATGGGCACCGGGGAGCTGTTTTTT.

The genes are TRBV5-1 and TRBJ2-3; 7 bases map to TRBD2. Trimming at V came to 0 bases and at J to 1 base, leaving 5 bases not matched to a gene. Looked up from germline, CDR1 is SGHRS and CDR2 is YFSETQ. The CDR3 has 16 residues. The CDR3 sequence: CASSLALTSGTDTQYF. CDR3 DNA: TGCGCCAGCAGCTTGGCCTTAACTAGCGGCACAGATACGCAGTATTTT.

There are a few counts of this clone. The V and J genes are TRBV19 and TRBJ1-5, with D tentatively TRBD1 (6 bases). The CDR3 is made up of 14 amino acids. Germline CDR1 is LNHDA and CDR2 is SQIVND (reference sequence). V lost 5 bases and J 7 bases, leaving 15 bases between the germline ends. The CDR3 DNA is TGTGCCAGTAGTCCCGCCGGCAGGGGACAGCCCCAGCATTTT. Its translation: CASSPAGRGQPQHF. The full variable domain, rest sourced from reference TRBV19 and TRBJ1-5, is DGGITQSPKYLFRKEGQNVTLSCEQNLNHDAMYWYRQDPGQGLRLIYYSQIVNDFQKGDIAEGYSVSREKKESFPLTVTSAQKNPTAFYLCASSPAGRGQPQHFGDGTRLSIL.